The TCR beta chain described here comes from a study of blood T cell repertoires in COVID-19. Study-level background: Sample material is recorded as cDNA or gDNA derived from T cells, B-cell-depleted T cells, or PBMCs.

In the authors' methods: Reference gene primers were amplified, and this amplification served to estimate nucleated cell counts. TCRdb keeps only in-frame clones here, not all; method: immunoSEQ multiplex PCR. Clone size and the V and J calls come from that table; the DNA yielded D and trimming. The sample includes some 220,000 clones, roughly 85% seen only once; the top ten take 4.5% to 5.5%. Material for sequencing was peripheral blood. The TCR originated in a man aged 45 to 65 with COVID-19, enrolled during active disease.

CDR3 in DNA: TGCGCCAGCAGCACTAACTTCGCAACTAATGAAAAACTGTTTTTT. Amino acids: CASSTNFATNEKLFF. V gene TRBV5-1 combines with J gene TRBJ1-4, with D unclear. Germline-derived CDR1 and CDR2 are SGHRS and YFSETQ. The CDR3 covers 15 residues. Deletions cut 4 bases from V and 0 bases from J, with 10 bases between.